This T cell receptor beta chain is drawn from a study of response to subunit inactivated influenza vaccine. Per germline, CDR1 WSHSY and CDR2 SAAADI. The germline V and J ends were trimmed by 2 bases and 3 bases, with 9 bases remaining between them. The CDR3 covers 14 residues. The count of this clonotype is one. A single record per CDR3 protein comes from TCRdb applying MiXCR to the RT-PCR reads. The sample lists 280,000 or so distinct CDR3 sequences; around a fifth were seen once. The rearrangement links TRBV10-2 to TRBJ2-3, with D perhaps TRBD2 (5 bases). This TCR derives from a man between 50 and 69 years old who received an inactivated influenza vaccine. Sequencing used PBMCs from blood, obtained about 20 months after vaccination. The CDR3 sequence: CASSEHVATDTQYF. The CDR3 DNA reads TGCGCCAGCAGTGAGCATGTAGCGACAGATACGCAGTATTTT.